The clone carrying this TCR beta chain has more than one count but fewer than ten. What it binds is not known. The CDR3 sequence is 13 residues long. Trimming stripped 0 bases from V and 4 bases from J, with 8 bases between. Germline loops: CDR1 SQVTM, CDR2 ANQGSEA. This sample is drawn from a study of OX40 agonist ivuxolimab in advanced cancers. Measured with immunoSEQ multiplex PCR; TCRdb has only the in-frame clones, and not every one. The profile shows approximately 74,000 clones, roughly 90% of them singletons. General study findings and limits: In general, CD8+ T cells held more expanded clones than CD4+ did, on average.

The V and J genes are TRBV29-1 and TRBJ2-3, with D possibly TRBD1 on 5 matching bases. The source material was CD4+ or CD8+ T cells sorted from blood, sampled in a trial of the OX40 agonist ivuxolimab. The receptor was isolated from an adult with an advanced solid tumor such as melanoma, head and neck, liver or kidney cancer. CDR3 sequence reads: CSVEDQGSDTQYF. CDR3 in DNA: TGCAGCGTTGAAGACCAGGGCTCAGATACGCAGTATTTT.